The 31 T cell receptor beta chains reported below all come from one sample, sequenced in a study of cytomegalovirus exposure and HLA in healthy donors. 13 Jbeta primers and 60 Vbeta primers were used for the PCR. Data came from immunoSEQ multiplex PCR; TCRdb stores just in-frame clones and leaves some out. This repertoire shows 180,000 or so clones, over 70% found once; its top ten account for 3.5% to 4.5%. Material: PBMCs. These receptors came from an older woman in good health and CMV-seropositive.

This clone was seen more than once but under ten times. The chain uses TRBV18 and TRBJ1-1; D is undetermined. Trimming left V 4 bases short and J 1 base short, with 10 bases between. The CDR3 spans 14 residues. The germline CDR1 and CDR2 sequences are KGHSH and LQKENI. CDR3 nucleotide sequence: TGTGCCAGCTCACGAAAATCAGGGAACACTGAAGCTTTCTTT. Amino acid sequence: CASSRKSGNTEAFF.

The rearrangement links TRBV6-1 to TRBJ2-7; possible D gene TRBD1, 6 bases. This CDR3 has 15 residues. V shed 11 bases and J shed 2 bases, with 22 bases lying between them. Germline CDR1 and CDR2: MNHNS and SASEGT. DNA for the CDR3: TGTGCCGGCGCTCCGGGACACAACTTCCCCTACGAGCAGTACTTC. It encodes CAGAPGHNFPYEQYF.

This chain links TRBV5-6 with TRBJ1-1; D not certain. The CDR3 consists of 14 residues. V gave up 0 bases and J gave up 5 bases, with 11 bases separating them. Germline values: CDR1 SGHDT, CDR2 YYEEEE. This chain's CDR3 is CASSLARTGTEAFF. The CDR3 coding sequence is TGTGCCAGCAGCTTGGCACGGACGGGGACTGAAGCTTTCTTT.

The V gene is TRBV28, the J gene TRBJ2-7; a possible D gene is TRBD2 (7 bases). Germline V CDR1 and CDR2: MDHEN, SYDVKM. V gave up 6 bases and J gave up 3 bases, with 18 bases separating them. CDR3 size: 15 residues. The CDR3 protein is CASRSQGGGIYEQYF. In DNA form, the CDR3 reads TGTGCCAGCAGGTCACAGGGAGGGGGGATCTACGAGCAGTACTTC.

V gene TRBV29-1 combines with J gene TRBJ2-3, with TRBD1 matching 9 bases. The junction had 8 bases not matched to a gene; V was cut back by 7 bases and J by 6 bases. Germline V CDR1 and CDR2: SQVTM, ANQGSEA. The CDR3 has 13 residues. The CDR3 DNA follows: TGCAGCGGGGACAGGGCTGTAGGCGATACGCAGTATTTT. Translated: CSGDRAVGDTQYF.

Regarding this clone: Germline is not matched at one junction end, which may reflect a read error. The chain employs TRBV9 and TRBJ2-6; tentative D call: TRBD1 (5 bases). Per the germline V gene, CDR1 is SGDLS and CDR2 is YYNGEE. The CDR3 has 15 amino acids. In nucleotides, the CDR3 is TGTGCCAGCAGCGTAGGTGGCGTTGGGGCCAACGGCCTGACTTTC. It translates to CASSVGGVGANGLTF.

V is TRBV5-1 and J is TRBJ2-1, with 7 nucleotides matching TRBD1. V gave up 4 bases and J gave up 7 bases; unmatched junction bases: 17. The CDR3 is 17 residues long. The germline V gene encodes CDR1 SGHRS and CDR2 YFSETQ. The DNA for the CDR3 is TGCGCCAGCAGCGTTGGGGTTACAGGGGTCTTAGGAAATGAGCAGTTCTTC. Encoded protein: CASSVGVTGVLGNEQFF.

This rearrangement joins TRBV7-9 to TRBJ2-5; 9 nucleotides align to TRBD1. The CDR3 contains 14 residues. J lost 1 base, V lost 5 bases, and 2 bases had no gene match. Per germline, CDR1 SEHNR and CDR2 FQNEAQ (reference sequence). This CDR3 is CASSRDRAQETQYF. CDR3 sequence (DNA): TGTGCCAGCAGCAGGGACAGGGCCCAAGAGACCCAGTACTTC.

V is TRBV30 and J is TRBJ1-3; no reliable D call. V was clipped by 3 bases and J by 0 bases, with 6 bases between them. The germline V gene has CDR1 GTSNPN and CDR2 SVGIG (reference sequence). This CDR3 has 13 amino acids. In nucleotides, the CDR3 is TGTGCCTGGAGGTACTTCTCTGGAAACACCATATATTTT. Its translation: CAWRYFSGNTIYF.

This clone appeared a few times. This chain connects TRBV18 to TRBJ1-5; 8 nucleotides agree with TRBD1. The trim removed 3 bases at V and 7 bases at J, leaving 5 bases unmatched. From germline, CDR1 is KGHSH and CDR2 LQKENI. The CDR3 spans 14 residues. This CDR3 is CASSPGTGPQPQHF. The CDR3 DNA follows: TGTGCCAGCTCACCTGGGACAGGCCCCCAGCCCCAGCATTTT. Filled out from reference TRBV18 and TRBJ1-5, the complete variable domain reads NAGVMQNPRHLVRRRGQEARLRCSPMKGHSHVYWYRQLPEEGLKFMVYLQKENIIDESGMPKERFSAEFPKEGPSILRIQQVVRGDSAAYFCASSPGTGPQPQHFGDGTRLSIL.

This chain links TRBV7-2 with TRBJ2-2, with 12 positions matching TRBD2. Germline assignment: CDR1 SGHTA and CDR2 FQGNSA. The CDR3 runs to 16 residues. Trimming took 3 bases from V and 4 from J; bases not matched to a gene: 3. The CDR3 DNA reads TGTGCCAGCAGCTTCCCTAGCGGGAGGGGCACCGGGGAGCTGTTTTTT. This gives the protein CASSFPSGRGTGELFF.

This rearrangement joins TRBV6-5 to TRBJ1-4, with 9 bases that match TRBD1. V gave up 6 bases and J gave up 6 bases; unmatched junction bases: 5. The CDR3 is 14 amino acids. Germline CDR1 and CDR2: MNHEY and SVGAGI. CDR3 loop: CASSRGQGDEKLFF. For the CDR3, the DNA is TGTGCCAGCAGCAGGGGACAGGGCGATGAAAAACTGTTTTTT.

The gene calls are TRBV4-1 and TRBJ2-2; 8 bases agree with TRBD2. With V trimmed by 1 base and J by 7 bases, 11 bases remained unmatched. The CDR3 spans 17 residues. Germline CDR1 reads MGHRA; CDR2 reads YSYEKL. The CDR3 is CASSQGAQAGVGGELFF. CDR3 nucleotides: TGCGCCAGCAGCCAAGGGGCTCAAGCGGGAGTGGGCGGGGAGCTGTTTTTT.

The DNA of the CDR3 is TGTGCCAGCTCACGGTACTCTAGCGGGAGCACAGATACGCAGTATTTT. Protein product: CASSRYSSGSTDTQYF. The V and J genes are TRBV18 and TRBJ2-3, with TRBD2 identical over 8 bases. The CDR3 runs to 16 residues. The trim removed 4 bases at V and 0 bases at J, leaving 6 bases unmatched. Germline assignment: CDR1 KGHSH and CDR2 LQKENI.

The gene calls are TRBV10-3 and TRBJ1-2; D may be TRBD1 (6 bases). V was cut by 3 bases and J by 3 bases, with 11 bases left in between. The CDR3 contains 14 residues. Germline V CDR1 and CDR2: ENHRY, SYGVKD. CDR3: CAISDQNRDYGYTF. As DNA, the CDR3 is TGTGCCATCAGTGACCAAAACAGGGACTATGGCTACACCTTC.

The chain employs TRBV19 and TRBJ1-5; D ambiguous. The CDR3 totals 16 residues. The germline V and J ends were trimmed by 7 bases and 2 bases, with 18 bases remaining between them. CDR1 is LNHDA and CDR2 is SQIVND in the germline V gene (reference sequence). The CDR3 region has the DNA TGTGCCAGTACCACTGGACGGGGTGCCGGCAATCAGCCCCAGCATTTT. Its protein product is CASTTGRGAGNQPQHF.

This chain connects TRBV5-8 to TRBJ1-5, with 7 bases matching TRBD1. The J segment lost 4 bases and the V segment lost 5 bases, leaving 15 bases of the junction unmatched. The CDR3 has 17 amino acids. Germline values: CDR1 SGHTS, CDR2 YDEGEE. CDR3 coding DNA: TGTGCCAGCAGATTTCAGGCCACAGGGACAGCGAATCAGCCCCAGCATTTT. It specifies CASRFQATGTANQPQHF. Variable domain in full (rest from reference TRBV5-8 and TRBJ1-5): EAGVTQSPTHLIKTRGQQATLRCSPISGHTSVYWYQQALGLGLQFLLWYDEGEERNRGNFPPRFSGRQFPNYSSELNVNALELEDSALYLCASRFQATGTANQPQHFGDGTRLSIL.

CDR3 in amino acids: CASNPGQGNNEKLFF. The CDR3 DNA reads as TGCGCCAGCAACCCGGGACAGGGGAATAATGAAAAACTGTTTTTT. V usage is TRBV5-1 and J usage is TRBJ1-4, with 10 positions matching TRBD1. The CDR3 totals 15 residues. V shed 6 bases, J shed 4 bases, and the junction held 6 bases outside the gene matches. The germline V gene encodes CDR1 SGHRS and CDR2 YFSETQ.

The chain has TRBV28 and TRBJ1-1, with TRBD1 as a possible D gene (6 bases). Between the trimmed V and J ends, which lost 6 bases and 0 bases, there was a span of 11 bases. This CDR3 spans 14 amino acids. Germline CDR1 is MDHEN and CDR2 is SYDVKM. CDR3 sequence reads: CASRTDRMNTEAFF. As DNA, the CDR3 is TGTGCCAGCAGGACGGACAGAATGAACACTGAAGCTTTCTTT.

The chain couples TRBV5-1 to TRBJ1-1, with D hard to call. Germline-derived CDR1 and CDR2 are SGHRS and YFSETQ. The CDR3 has 14 amino acids. Trimming took off 4 bases at V and 1 base at J, with 11 bases between the two ends. DNA of the CDR3: TGCGCCAGCAGCGTATCTGCCGGGAACACTGAAGCTTTCTTT. It is translated as CASSVSAGNTEAFF.

The genes are TRBV5-8 and TRBJ1-5; 8 positions match TRBD1. CDR1 and CDR2 from the germline V gene are SGHTS and YDEGEE. This CDR3 contains 14 residues. Germline trimming cut 4 bases from V and 6 bases from J; bases unmatched to any gene: 6. The CDR3 here is CASSPRTGPQPQHF. CDR3 in DNA: TGTGCCAGCAGCCCGCGGACAGGGCCTCAGCCCCAGCATTTT.

This sequence joins TRBV29-1 and TRBJ2-1; possibly TRBD2 for D (6 bases). Germline CDR1 is SQVTM and CDR2 is ANQGSEA. This CDR3 is 14 amino acids long. V gave up 3 bases and J gave up 7 bases, with 16 bases separating them. CDR3 sequence reads: CSVDRTGEGNEQFF. CDR3 DNA: TGCAGCGTTGACAGGACGGGAGAGGGGAATGAGCAGTTCTTC.

This clone appeared a single time. The V and J genes are TRBV7-2 and TRBJ1-6; perhaps TRBD1 as D (5 bases). V was clipped by 6 bases and J by 7 bases, with 10 bases between them. The CDR3 totals 13 residues. Germline V gene sequence: CDR1 SGHTA, CDR2 FQGNSA. The CDR3 DNA reads as TGTGCCAGCAGTCCCAGGGAAAATTCACCCCTCCACTTT. This gives the protein CASSPRENSPLHF.

The J gene is TRBJ1-1, the V gene TRBV30; D is uncertain. The CDR3 spans 12 residues. Germline loops: CDR1 GTSNPN, CDR2 SVGIG (reference sequence). Trimming left V 1 base short and J 3 bases short, with 6 bases between. The CDR3 nucleotides read TGTGCCTGGAGTGACAGCTACACTGAAGCTTTCTTT. Translating gives CAWSDSYTEAFF. Complete variable domain (other parts from reference TRBV30 and TRBJ1-1): SQTIHQWPATLVQPVGSPLSLECTVEGTSNPNLYWYRQAAGRGLQLLFYSVGIGQISSEVPQNLSASRPQDRQFILSSKKLLLSDSGFYLCAWSDSYTEAFFGQGTRLTVV.

The CDR3 sequence is CASSSQGQGSYGYTF. As DNA, the CDR3 is TGTGCCAGCAGTTCCCAGGGACAGGGGAGCTATGGCTACACCTTC. This sequence joins TRBV25-1 and TRBJ1-2, with 10 positions matching TRBD1. This CDR3 has 15 residues. The ends lost 5 bases at V and 4 bases at J; junction bases unmatched: 7. In germline, CDR1 is MGHDK, CDR2 SYGVNS.

This chain uses TRBV7-6 with TRBJ1-1; D is perhaps TRBD1 (5 bases). CDR1 and CDR2 (germline): SGHVS, FNYEAQ. V was cut by 5 bases and J by 0 bases, with 13 bases left in between. CDR3 length equals 15 residues. The CDR3 nucleotides read TGTGCCAGCAGCCCTTGGACGGACATGAACACTGAAGCTTTCTTT. This encodes CASSPWTDMNTEAFF.

V usage is TRBV2 and J usage is TRBJ2-5; D ambiguous. The J call may be in error: the DNA end matches TRBJ2-7 better. The germline V gene encodes CDR1 SNHLY and CDR2 FYNNEI. The length of the CDR3 is 11 residues. CDR3 amino acids: CASSDDYEQYF. The CDR3 nucleotides read TGTGCCAGCAGTGATGACTACGAGCAGTACTTC.

The gene calls are TRBV30 and TRBJ2-1, with 8 bases lining up with TRBD2. Germline assignment: CDR1 GTSNPN and CDR2 SVGIG (reference sequence). The junction had 6 bases not matched to a gene; V was cut back by 3 bases and J by 5 bases. CDR3 length: 14 residues. CDR3 in amino acids: CAWRRAGGDNEQFF. The CDR3, as DNA: TGTGCCTGGAGGAGGGCGGGGGGCGACAATGAGCAGTTCTTC.

Only a few counts were recorded for this clone. J is TRBJ1-5 and V is TRBV5-1; D is unresolved. CDR3 length: 14 amino acids. V was pared by 3 bases and J by 0 bases, with 7 bases between. The germline V gene encodes CDR1 SGHRS and CDR2 YFSETQ. The CDR3 nucleotides read TGCGCCAGCAGCTCAGGAGGTAGCAATCAGCCCCAGCATTTT. This encodes CASSSGGSNQPQHF.

V and J are TRBV10-3 and TRBJ2-5; possibly TRBD1 or TRBD2 for D (5 bases each). Gene TRBJ2-7 matches the end of the DNA better, so the J call may be wrong. Germline V gene data show CDR1 as ENHRY and CDR2 as SYGVKD. This CDR3 spans 12 amino acids. The CDR3 loop is CAIRGDSYEQYF. The CDR3 DNA sequence: TGTGCCATCAGGGGGGACTCCTACGAGCAGTACTTC.

The sample holds one count of this clone. The chain has TRBV29-1 and TRBJ2-7; D remains unclear. Germline V gene sequence: CDR1 SQVTM, CDR2 ANQGSEA. V was shortened by 5 bases and J by 3 bases, with 17 bases between the two germline ends. The CDR3 is made up of 14 amino acids. The CDR3 spells CSVTLRATYYEQYF. The CDR3 DNA sequence: TGCAGCGTTACCCTACGAGCGACCTACTACGAGCAGTACTTC.